This T cell receptor beta chain was sequenced for a study of cytomegalovirus exposure and HLA in healthy donors. With regard to this clone: The target antigen is unknown.

PCR amplification relied on 60 Vbeta primers (plus 13 Jbeta primers). The assay was immunoSEQ multiplex PCR, and TCRdb's table has in-frame clones only and misses some. This sample has 80,000 to 90,000 clones, with roughly 77% found just once. Germline values: CDR1 SEHNR, CDR2 FQNEAQ (reference sequence). V lost 1 base to trimming and J lost 4 bases; unmatched junction nucleotides: 4. This CDR3 region has 15 residues. Findings of the study overall: The study listed approximately 160 cytomegalovirus-associated TCR beta chains.

This TCR was recovered from a man aged 40-49 years in good health and CMV-seronegative. The sequenced material came from PBMCs. The chain recombines TRBV7-9 with TRBJ2-7; 10 bases are shared with TRBD1. CDR3 protein: CASSLVTGQGYEQYF. As DNA, the CDR3 is TGTGCCAGCAGCTTAGTTACGGGACAGGGGTACGAGCAGTACTTC.